This is a list of T cell receptor beta chains from one sample in a study of T cell responses to AZD1222 COVID-19 vaccine. Some clones are missing from TCRdb's copy, which holds only in-frame ones; the method was immunoSEQ multiplex PCR. The table lists 150,000 to 200,000 clones, around 92% of them singletons, with roughly 10% in the top ten. The specimen was peripheral blood, collected on day 0 of AZD1222 vaccination. These receptors were obtained from an adult in good health. Each CDR3 is given with its conserved first and last residue. D genes are given only for firm matches. Part of the rows lack a size; the others show once, few, many or a class for expanded clones.

abundance: NA
v_gene: TRBV14
d_gene: NA
j_gene: TRBJ2-5
CDR3aa: CASSPGTVYQETQYF
CDR3nt: TGTGCCAGCAGCCCCGGGACGGTGTACCAAGAGACCCAGTACTTC

abundance: NA
v_gene: TRBV29-1
d_gene: TRBD1
j_gene: TRBJ1-1
CDR3aa: CSVRGQGIPNTEAFF
CDR3nt: TGCAGCGTCCGGGGACAGGGTATTCCGAACACTGAAGCTTTCTTT

abundance: NA
v_gene: TRBV19
d_gene: NA
j_gene: TRBJ1-5
CDR3aa: CASSIDGGGLQPQHF
CDR3nt: TGTGCCAGTAGTATAGACGGGGGAGGACTTCAGCCCCAGCATTTT

abundance: NA
v_gene: TRBV4-1
d_gene: TRBD2
j_gene: TRBJ2-3
CDR3aa: CASSEAGGHPDTQYF
CDR3nt: TGCGCCAGCAGCGAAGCGGGAGGGCATCCGGATACGCAGTATTTT

abundance: once
v_gene: TRBV23-1
d_gene: NA
j_gene: TRBJ1-5
CDR3aa: CASSQAGRGGNQPQHF
CDR3nt: TGCGCCAGCAGCCAAGCGGGGAGGGGTGGGAATCAGCCCCAGCATTTT

abundance: NA
v_gene: TRBV14
d_gene: NA
j_gene: TRBJ2-7
CDR3aa: CASSRRDPPLSYEQYF
CDR3nt: TGTGCCAGCAGCCGCCGGGATCCACCCCTCTCCTACGAGCAGTACTTC

abundance: NA
v_gene: TRBV20-1
d_gene: NA
j_gene: TRBJ1-5
CDR3aa: CSASAGRFSNQPQHF
CDR3nt: TGCAGTGCGAGTGCGGGACGGTTTAGCAATCAGCCCCAGCATTTT

abundance: NA
v_gene: TRBV7-3
d_gene: NA
j_gene: TRBJ2-1
CDR3aa: CASSLLGKSSYNEQFF
CDR3nt: TGTGCCAGCAGCCTTTTGGGAAAGAGCTCCTACAATGAGCAGTTCTTC

abundance: NA
v_gene: TRBV7-3
d_gene: NA
j_gene: TRBJ2-1
CDR3aa: CASSPMAFGGNEQFF
CDR3nt: TGTGCCAGCAGCCCCATGGCCTTTGGTGGCAATGAGCAGTTCTTC

abundance: NA
v_gene: TRBV5-4
d_gene: NA
j_gene: TRBJ2-5
CDR3aa: CASSLDLSWKTQYF
CDR3nt: TGTGCCAGCAGCTTGGACCTCTCATGGAAGACCCAGTACTTC

abundance: once
v_gene: TRBV7-9
d_gene: NA
j_gene: TRBJ2-2
CDR3aa: CASSLGTLYTGELFF
CDR3nt: TGTGCCAGCAGCTTAGGGACACTATACACCGGGGAGCTGTTTTTT

abundance: NA
v_gene: TRBV7-2
d_gene: NA
j_gene: TRBJ2-7
CDR3aa: CASSTQRVVSEQYF
CDR3nt: TGTGCCAGCAGCACCCAGCGGGTTGTTTCCGAGCAGTACTTC

abundance: NA
v_gene: TRBV7-8
d_gene: TRBD1
j_gene: TRBJ1-1
CDR3aa: CASSPQGGVNTEAFF
CDR3nt: TGTGCCAGCAGCCCCCAGGGGGGCGTGAACACTGAAGCTTTCTTT

abundance: NA
v_gene: TRBV3-1/TRBV3-2
d_gene: NA
j_gene: TRBJ2-2
CDR3aa: CASSRTPGELFF
CDR3nt: TGTGCCAGCAGCCGAACTCCCGGGGAGCTGTTTTTT

abundance: NA
v_gene: TRBV5-1
d_gene: NA
j_gene: TRBJ2-2
CDR3aa: CASSNRVGELFF
CDR3nt: TGCGCCAGCAGCAATAGGGTTGGGGAGCTGTTTTTT

abundance: once
v_gene: TRBV20-1
d_gene: NA
j_gene: TRBJ2-7
CDR3aa: CSASQGTSSSYEQYF
CDR3nt: TGCAGTGCTAGTCAGGGAACTTCATCCTCCTACGAGCAGTACTTC

abundance: NA
v_gene: TRBV7-2
d_gene: TRBD2
j_gene: TRBJ2-1
CDR3aa: CASSLSGSSYNEQFF
CDR3nt: TGTGCCAGCAGCCTTAGCGGGAGCTCCTACAATGAGCAGTTCTTC

abundance: NA
v_gene: TRBV6-2/TRBV6-3
d_gene: NA
j_gene: TRBJ1-5
CDR3aa: CASSLTEGWEPQHF
CDR3nt: TGTGCCAGCAGCTTAACAGAAGGTTGGGAGCCCCAGCATTTT

abundance: NA
v_gene: TRBV6-6
d_gene: TRBD2
j_gene: TRBJ2-1
CDR3aa: CASRGYSGAYNEQFF
CDR3nt: TGTGCCAGCAGGGGTTATAGCGGGGCCTACAATGAGCAGTTCTTC

abundance: NA
v_gene: TRBV13
d_gene: NA
j_gene: TRBJ1-2
CDR3aa: CASSPRGGGLGIGGYTF
CDR3nt: TGTGCCAGCAGCCCCCGAGGCGGTGGATTAGGTATTGGTGGCTACACCTTC

abundance: NA
v_gene: TRBV19
d_gene: TRBD2
j_gene: TRBJ2-1
CDR3aa: CASRQTSVDYNEQFF
CDR3nt: TGTGCCAGTAGGCAGACTAGCGTAGATTACAATGAGCAGTTCTTC

abundance: NA
v_gene: TRBV5-4
d_gene: TRBD2
j_gene: TRBJ2-1
CDR3aa: CASSSGLAGLSEQFF
CDR3nt: TGTGCCAGCAGTTCCGGACTAGCGGGATTGAGTGAGCAGTTCTTC

abundance: NA
v_gene: TRBV6-2/TRBV6-3
d_gene: NA
j_gene: TRBJ2-3
CDR3aa: CASSSGVDTQYF
CDR3nt: TGTGCCAGCAGTTCAGGGGTGGATACGCAGTATTTT

abundance: NA
v_gene: TRBV10-3
d_gene: TRBD1
j_gene: TRBJ2-1
CDR3aa: CASRTGTVYEQFF
CDR3nt: TGTGCCTCCCGTACGGGGACAGTGTATGAGCAGTTCTTC

abundance: NA
v_gene: TRBV9
d_gene: TRBD2
j_gene: TRBJ2-1
CDR3aa: CASSSGTSDRPFF
CDR3nt: TGTGCCAGCAGCTCGGGGACTAGCGACCGTCCGTTCTTC

abundance: NA
v_gene: TRBV10-3
d_gene: NA
j_gene: TRBJ2-1
CDR3aa: CAISDRGNNEQFF
CDR3nt: TGTGCCATCAGTGATCGCGGAAACAATGAGCAGTTCTTC

abundance: NA
v_gene: TRBV7-3
d_gene: TRBD1
j_gene: TRBJ2-1
CDR3aa: CASSPGGYNEQFF
CDR3nt: TGTGCCAGCAGCCCAGGGGGATACAATGAGCAGTTCTTC